The present entry profiles one TCR beta chain with its context. Its antigen is unknown. Germline assignment: CDR1 LGHDT and CDR2 YNNKEL (reference sequence). V was pared by 1 base and J by 3 bases, with 3 bases of the junction left unmatched. The CDR3 loop spans 16 amino acids. The data derive from a study of post-analysis software for immune sequencing data. Whole-study findings and limits: A handful of TRBV segments, including TRBV5-6, TRBV5-1 and TRBV20-1, were more frequent in patients than controls. Strong same-batch co-clustering of samples appeared with F measure clustering. Compared against controls, patients with multiple sclerosis displayed significantly lower normalized Chao1 diversity.

TCR beta cDNA libraries had unique molecular identifiers. TCRdb recomputed calls from the PCR reads with MiXCR, one row per CDR3 protein. The sample contains some 890,000 distinct CDR3 sequences, roughly 50% of which appear only once. The chain joins TRBV3-1 to TRBJ2-1; 10 bases map to TRBD1. The source is a girl under 18 with multiple sclerosis. Source material: blood. The CDR3 protein is CASSQVRTGGYNEQFF. Here the CDR3 DNA reads TGTGCCAGCAGCCAAGTCCGGACAGGGGGCTACAATGAGCAGTTCTTC.